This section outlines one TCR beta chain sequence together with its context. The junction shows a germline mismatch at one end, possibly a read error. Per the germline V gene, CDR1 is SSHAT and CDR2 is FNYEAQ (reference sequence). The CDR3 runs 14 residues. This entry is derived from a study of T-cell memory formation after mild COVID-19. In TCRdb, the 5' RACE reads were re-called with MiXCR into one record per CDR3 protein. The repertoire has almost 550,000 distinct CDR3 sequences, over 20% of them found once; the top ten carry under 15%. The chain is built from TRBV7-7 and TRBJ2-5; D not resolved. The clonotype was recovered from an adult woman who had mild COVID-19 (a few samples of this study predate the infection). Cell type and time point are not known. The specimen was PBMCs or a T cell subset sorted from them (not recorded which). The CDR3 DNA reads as TGTGCTAGCAGACCTCCCCATCCTCAAGAGACCCAGTACTTC. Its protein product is CASRPPHPQETQYF.